The entry below gives a single TCR beta chain sequence along with its context. Its antigen is unknown. No clone much larger than this one lies a single base away; base qualities are absent. Thawed unstimulated PBMCs were stained for CD3, CD4 and CD8 and FACS-sorted into CD3+CD4+ and CD3+CD8+ populations. All 8 studied subjects were randomized to withdrawal of immunosuppression. The Qiagen DNeasy Blood and Tissue Kit was used for isolation of genomic DNA. Using immunoSEQ, frozen genomic DNA was subjected to high-throughput TCRbeta CDR3 sequencing, a process that included PCR amplification, mapping, bias correction and internal controls. In the paper's pipeline: Only productive rearrangements were retained, with each unique TCRbeta sequence defined by its CDR3 nucleotide sequence together with its V and J gene. For classification of a sequence as donor-reactive, at least 5-fold expansion in CFSE-low cells relative to unstimulated pre-transplant cells and a frequency of at least 0.01% were required. Minimum frequency thresholds were set for each subject based on the unstimulated sample with the lowest template count, ensuring at least 90% detection power. Jensen-Shannon divergence between the top 1000 TCRbeta sequences post- versus pre-transplant served as the measure of repertoire turnover. Two-sided Fisher's exact tests were used to test for changes in how often donor-reactive sequences were detected. What TCRdb holds here is the immuneACCESS table cut down to in-frame rearrangements. Part of the clones is not present; checked against another copy, under half of the missing clones reflect an unresolved V gene, and the others are unexplained. V and J calls and clone size are those listed in that table; D and trimming were worked out from the DNA. The sample yields about 68,000 clones; about 92% were counted once. Less than 1% of the sample lies in the top ten.

The data were taken from a study of T cell clones after liver transplantation (dated by TCRdb to about 2019). With respect to the entire study: The samples were obtained from ITN030ST, a randomized trial that attempted immunosuppression withdrawal within 2 years after liver transplantation. Tolerance meant complete immunosuppression withdrawal for at least one year without liver enzymes rising beyond twice the upper limit of normal. The subjects received no induction therapy and were kept on standard immunosuppression until randomization at 12-24 months post-transplant. As an antigen-independent comparator for the donor-reactive sequences, third party-reactive TCRbeta sequences from pre-transplant MLRs were identified as well. Blood samples were collected pre-transplant, pre-randomization before withdrawal, and post-randomization after either full withdrawal or failed withdrawal. Donor-reactive T cell clones were identified by TCRbeta sequencing after a pre-transplant mixed lymphocyte reaction and then tracked in post-transplant blood. Of the 8 liver transplant recipients making up the studied cohort, 3 were classified as tolerant and 5 as non-tolerant. Three of the eight recipients were HCV-positive; the others were transplanted for non-autoimmune, non-viral indications. Points the paper makes about the study in general: When repertoire turnover was taken into account, detection of donor-reactive sequences was significantly reduced in 7 of 8 subjects for CD4 and in 8 of 8 subjects for CD8. Donor-reactive sequences decreased more than third party-reactive sequences, which suggests partial antigen-specific deletion that was not related to withdrawal success. In most of the 8 subjects, circulating donor-reactive CD4 TCRbeta sequences decreased significantly after transplant, regardless of tolerance or HCV status. Since no allograft tissue specimens were available, donor-reactive T cells may have migrated into the graft instead of being deleted. Conclusions were preliminary, limited by small, heterogeneous patient numbers and non-standardized post-transplant time points. In two subjects, low numbers of available donor cells limited the measurable donor-reactive repertoire.

From V the trimming removes 6 bases and from J it removes 7 bases, while the gene matches leave 9 bases of the junction unaccounted for. The CDR3 contains 14 residues, cysteine and phenylalanine counted. Only CDR3 DNA is held: 42 bases, read in frame from base 1. The germline V gene gives CDR1 as MDHEN and CDR2 as SYDVKM. The sequenced sample was CD4+ T cells from blood, obtained about 27 months after liver transplant. The chain employs TRBV28 and TRBJ1-2; 9 central nucleotides agree with TRBD1. This clonotype was sampled from a human patient who received a liver transplant. After a transplant, certain T cells may trace back to the graft donor. The CDR3 region reads CASRPPGQGFGYTF. The bases read TGTGCCAGCAGGCCTCCGGGACAGGGTTTTGGCTACACCTTC.